The 3 T cell receptor beta chains in this list originate from one sample, sequenced in a study of OX40 agonist ivuxolimab in advanced cancers. Assay: immunoSEQ multiplex PCR; the TCRdb copy retains only in-frame clones and omits some. The sample has about 61,000 clones; over 80% are singletons. Sequencing was performed on CD4+ or CD8+ T cells sorted from blood, taken in a trial of the OX40 agonist ivuxolimab. Receptors originate from an adult with an advanced solid tumor such as melanoma, head and neck, liver or kidney cancer.

The chain employs TRBV4-3 and TRBJ2-3; weak D call: TRBD2 (7 bases). In germline, CDR1 is LGHNA, CDR2 YSLEER. Trimming removed 4 bases at V and 3 bases at J, with 23 bases between. The CDR3 is made up of 18 amino acids. The CDR3 is CASSRGRWGGRTTDTQYF. The CDR3 nucleotides read TGCGCCAGCAGCCGTGGGAGGTGGGGGGGCCGAACAACAGATACGCAGTATTTT.

This chain links TRBV19 with TRBJ1-2; a weak D match, TRBD1 (6 bases). Germline assignment: CDR1 LNHDA and CDR2 SQIVND (reference sequence). Trimming stripped 7 bases from V and 8 bases from J, with 26 bases between. CDR3 length equals 16 residues. The CDR3 DNA reads as TGTGCCAGTAAGGTCCGGGGGCCCGGCGGGGTTCAAGGCTACACCTTC. As protein: CASKVRGPGGVQGYTF.

The chain employs TRBV30 and TRBJ2-7; D unresolved. V lost 0 bases, J lost 6 bases, and 6 bases lay in between. In germline, CDR1 is GTSNPN, CDR2 SVGIG (reference sequence). This CDR3 contains 11 residues. The CDR3 spells CAWSVWSEQYF. CDR3 coding DNA: TGTGCCTGGAGTGTCTGGAGCGAGCAGTACTTC.